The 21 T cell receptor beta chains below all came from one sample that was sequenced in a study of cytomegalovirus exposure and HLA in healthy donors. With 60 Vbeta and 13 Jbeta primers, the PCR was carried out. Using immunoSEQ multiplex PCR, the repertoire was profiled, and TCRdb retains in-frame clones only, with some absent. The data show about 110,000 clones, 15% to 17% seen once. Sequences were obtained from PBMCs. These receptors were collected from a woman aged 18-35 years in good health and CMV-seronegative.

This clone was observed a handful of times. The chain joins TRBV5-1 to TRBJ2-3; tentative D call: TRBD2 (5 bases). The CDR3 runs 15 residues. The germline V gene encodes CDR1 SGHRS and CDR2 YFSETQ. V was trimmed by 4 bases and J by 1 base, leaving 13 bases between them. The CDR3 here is CASSGSGAGTDTQYF. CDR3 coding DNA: TGCGCCAGCAGCGGGAGTGGCGCAGGCACAGATACGCAGTATTTT.

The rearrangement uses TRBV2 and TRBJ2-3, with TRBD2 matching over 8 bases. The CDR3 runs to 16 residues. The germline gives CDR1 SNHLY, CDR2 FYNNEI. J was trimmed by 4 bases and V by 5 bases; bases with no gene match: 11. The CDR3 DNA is TGTGCCAGCAGTCCTCCGGGCGGGAGGTCCGCAGATACGCAGTATTTT. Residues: CASSPPGGRSADTQYF.

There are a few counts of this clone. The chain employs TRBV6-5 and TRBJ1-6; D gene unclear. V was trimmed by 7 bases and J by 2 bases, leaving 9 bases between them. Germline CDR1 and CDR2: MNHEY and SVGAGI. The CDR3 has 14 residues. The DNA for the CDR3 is TGTGCCAGCAAAGAGGGCGCCTATAATTCACCCCTCCACTTT. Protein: CASKEGAYNSPLHF.

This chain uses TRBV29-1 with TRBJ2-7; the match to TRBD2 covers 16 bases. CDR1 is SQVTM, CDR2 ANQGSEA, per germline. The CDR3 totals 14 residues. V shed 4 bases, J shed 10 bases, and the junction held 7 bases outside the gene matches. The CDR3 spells CSVAPGTSGGEQYF. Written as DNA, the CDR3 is TGCAGCGTTGCCCCCGGGACTAGCGGGGGGGAACAGTACTTC.

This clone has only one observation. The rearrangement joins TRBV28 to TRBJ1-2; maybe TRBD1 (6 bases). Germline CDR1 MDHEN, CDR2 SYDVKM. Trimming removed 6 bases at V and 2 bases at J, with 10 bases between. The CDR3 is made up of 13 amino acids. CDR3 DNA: TGTGCCAGCAGAACCACAGGGAACTATGGCTACACCTTC. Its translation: CASRTTGNYGYTF.

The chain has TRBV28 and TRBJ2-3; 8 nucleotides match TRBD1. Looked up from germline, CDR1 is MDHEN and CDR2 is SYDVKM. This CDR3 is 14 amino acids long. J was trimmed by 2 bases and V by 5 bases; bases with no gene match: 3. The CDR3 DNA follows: TGTGCCAGCAGTACGACAGGGGCCACAGATACGCAGTATTTT. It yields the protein CASSTTGATDTQYF.

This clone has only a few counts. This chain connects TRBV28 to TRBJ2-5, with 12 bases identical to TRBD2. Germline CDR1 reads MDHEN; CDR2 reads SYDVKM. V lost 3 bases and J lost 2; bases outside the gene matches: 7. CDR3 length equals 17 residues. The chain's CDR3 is CASSFSWTSGIQETQYF. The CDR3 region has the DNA TGTGCCAGCAGTTTCTCCTGGACTAGCGGGATACAAGAGACCCAGTACTTC.

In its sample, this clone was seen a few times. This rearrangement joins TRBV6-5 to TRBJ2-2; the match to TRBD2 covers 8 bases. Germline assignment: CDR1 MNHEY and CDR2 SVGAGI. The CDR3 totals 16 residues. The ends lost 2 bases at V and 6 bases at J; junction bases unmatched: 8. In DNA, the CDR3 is TGTGCCAGCAGTTACGGGGGGAGCGGGAGATCCGGGGAGCTGTTTTTT. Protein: CASSYGGSGRSGELFF.

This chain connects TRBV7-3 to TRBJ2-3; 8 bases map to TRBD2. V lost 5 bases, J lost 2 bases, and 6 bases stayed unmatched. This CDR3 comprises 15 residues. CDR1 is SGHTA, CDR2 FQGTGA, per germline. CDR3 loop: CASSQLAVNTDTQYF. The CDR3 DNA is TGTGCCAGCAGCCAACTAGCGGTGAACACAGATACGCAGTATTTT.

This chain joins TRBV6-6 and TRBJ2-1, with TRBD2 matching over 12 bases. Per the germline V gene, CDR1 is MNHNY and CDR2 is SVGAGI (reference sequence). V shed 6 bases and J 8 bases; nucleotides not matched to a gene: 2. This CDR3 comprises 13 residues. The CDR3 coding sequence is TGTGCCAGCAGGACTAGCGGGAGCGATGAGCAGTTCTTC. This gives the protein CASRTSGSDEQFF.

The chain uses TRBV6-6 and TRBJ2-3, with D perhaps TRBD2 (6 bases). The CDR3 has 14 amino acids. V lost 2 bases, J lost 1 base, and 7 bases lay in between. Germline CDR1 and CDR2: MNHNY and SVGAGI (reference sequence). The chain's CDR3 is CASSYREGTDTQYF. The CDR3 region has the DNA TGTGCCAGCAGTTACAGGGAGGGCACAGATACGCAGTATTTT.

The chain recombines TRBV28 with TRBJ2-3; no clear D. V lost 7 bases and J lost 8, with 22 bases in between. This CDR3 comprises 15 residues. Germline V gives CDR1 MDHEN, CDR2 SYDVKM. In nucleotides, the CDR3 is TGTGCCAGCAACGTTTACAGTATGGCCCCAGGTACGCAGTATTTT. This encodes CASNVYSMAPGTQYF.

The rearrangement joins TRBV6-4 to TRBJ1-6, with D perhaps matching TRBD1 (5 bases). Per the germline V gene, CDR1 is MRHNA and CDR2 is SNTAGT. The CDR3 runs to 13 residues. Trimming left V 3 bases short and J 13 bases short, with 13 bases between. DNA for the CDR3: TGTGCCAGCAGTGAAGGGTCGGGACTCCCCCTCCACTTT. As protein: CASSEGSGLPLHF.

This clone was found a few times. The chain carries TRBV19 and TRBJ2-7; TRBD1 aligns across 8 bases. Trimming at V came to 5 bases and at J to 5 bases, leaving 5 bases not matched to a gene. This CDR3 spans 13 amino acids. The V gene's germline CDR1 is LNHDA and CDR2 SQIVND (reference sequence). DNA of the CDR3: TGTGCCAGTAGTGTGACAGGGGCGAACGAGCAGTACTTC. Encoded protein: CASSVTGANEQYF.

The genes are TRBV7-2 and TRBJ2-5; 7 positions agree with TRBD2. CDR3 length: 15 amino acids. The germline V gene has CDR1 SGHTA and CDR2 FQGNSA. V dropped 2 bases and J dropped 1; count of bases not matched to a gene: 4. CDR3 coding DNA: TGTGCCAGCAGCTTAACCGGGGGGATCCAAGAGACCCAGTACTTC. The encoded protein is CASSLTGGIQETQYF. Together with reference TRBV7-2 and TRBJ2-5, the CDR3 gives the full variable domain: GAGVSQSPSNKVTEKGKDVELRCDPISGHTALYWYRQSLGQGLEFLIYFQGNSAPDKSGLPSDRFSAERTGGSVSTLTIQRTQQEDSAVYLCASSLTGGIQETQYFGPGTRLLVL.

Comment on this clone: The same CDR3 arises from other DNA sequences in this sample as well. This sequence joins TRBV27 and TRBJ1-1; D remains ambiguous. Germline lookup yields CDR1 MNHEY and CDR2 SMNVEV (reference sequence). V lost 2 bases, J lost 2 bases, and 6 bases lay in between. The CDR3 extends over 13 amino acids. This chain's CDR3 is CASSLNRNTEAFF. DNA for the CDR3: TGTGCCAGCAGTTTAAACAGAAACACTGAAGCTTTCTTT.

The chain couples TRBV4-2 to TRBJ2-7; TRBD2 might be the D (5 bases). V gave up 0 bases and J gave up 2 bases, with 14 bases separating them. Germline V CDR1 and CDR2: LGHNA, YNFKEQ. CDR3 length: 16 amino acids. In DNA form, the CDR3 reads TGTGCCAGCAGCCAAGATCAAGTAGCGCCGACCTACGAGCAGTACTTC. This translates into CASSQDQVAPTYEQYF.

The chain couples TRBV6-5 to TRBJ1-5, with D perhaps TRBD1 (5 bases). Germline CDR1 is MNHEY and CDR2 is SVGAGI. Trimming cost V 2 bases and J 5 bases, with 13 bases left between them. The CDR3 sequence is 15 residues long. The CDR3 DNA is TGTGCCAGCAGTTACGGGCCAAGGGGCGATCAGCCCCAGCATTTT. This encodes CASSYGPRGDQPQHF.

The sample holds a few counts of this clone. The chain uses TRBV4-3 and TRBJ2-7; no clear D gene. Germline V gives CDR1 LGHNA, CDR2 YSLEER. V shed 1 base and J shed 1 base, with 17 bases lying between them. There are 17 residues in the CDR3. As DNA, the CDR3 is TGCGCCAGCAGCCAAGGGTACATGGGTGGCAGGTCCTACGAGCAGTACTTC. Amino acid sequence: CASSQGYMGGRSYEQYF.

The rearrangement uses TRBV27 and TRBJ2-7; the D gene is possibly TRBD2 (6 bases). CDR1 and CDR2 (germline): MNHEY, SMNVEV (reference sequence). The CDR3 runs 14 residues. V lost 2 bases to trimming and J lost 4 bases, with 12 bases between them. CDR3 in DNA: TGTGCCAGCAGTTTACGGGGGAGACAATACGAGCAGTACTTC. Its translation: CASSLRGRQYEQYF.

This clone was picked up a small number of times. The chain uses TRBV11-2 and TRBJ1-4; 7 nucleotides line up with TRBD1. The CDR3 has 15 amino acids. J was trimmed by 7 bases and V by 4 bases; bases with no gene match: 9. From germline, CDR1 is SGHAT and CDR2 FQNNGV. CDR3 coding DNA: TGTGCCAGCAGCTGGCGACAGGGAGCAGTTGAAAAACTGTTTTTT. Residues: CASSWRQGAVEKLFF.